This entry lists 14 T cell receptor beta chains sequenced from one sample in a study of blood T cell repertoires in COVID-19 (dated by TCRdb to about 2020). Library preparation employed the immunoSEQ multiplex PCR assay. Held by TCRdb, this immuneACCESS table contains in-frame sequences only and omits some clones. Under half of the omission traces to an unresolved V gene where checked; the cause of the rest is unknown. Within this sample are 190,000 or so clones, with more than 75% of them counted one time only. The ten largest clones take up about 9.7% of the sample. The sample comprised PBMCs or T cells enriched from blood (not recorded which). These receptors were obtained from a woman under 40 who had recovered from COVID-19.

The sample holds a few counts of this clone. CDR3 region: CASSWTDYNEQFF. In DNA form, the CDR3 reads TGTGCCAGCAGCTGGACAGATTACAATGAGCAGTTCTTC. J is TRBJ2-1 and V is TRBV12-3 or TRBV12-4; D is possibly TRBD1 (6 bases). The germline V and J ends were trimmed by 6 bases and 4 bases, with 10 bases remaining between them. The CDR3 contains 13 residues.

The CDR3 sequence: CASSLGGAITDTQYF. As DNA, the CDR3 is TGCGCCAGCAGCTTGGGTGGGGCCATCACAGATACGCAGTATTTT. This chain links TRBV5-1 with TRBJ2-3; D might be TRBD1 (5 bases). CDR1 and CDR2 from the germline V gene are SGHRS and YFSETQ. V was clipped by 0 bases and J by 2 bases, with 10 bases between them. The CDR3 runs 15 residues.

The chain joins TRBV5-1 to TRBJ1-6, with 10 nucleotides matching TRBD1. The CDR3 loop spans 17 amino acids. Germline loops: CDR1 SGHRS, CDR2 YFSETQ. V was clipped by 1 base and J by 7 bases; unmatched bases: 8. CDR3: CASSLKGRGQGNSPLHF. The DNA for the CDR3 is TGCGCCAGCAGCTTGAAAGGGAGGGGACAGGGGAATTCACCCCTCCACTTT.

The chain has TRBV6-5 and TRBJ2-6; D remains unclear. Germline V gene data show CDR1 as MNHEY and CDR2 as SVGAGI. The germline V and J ends were trimmed by 6 bases and 1 base, with 7 bases remaining between them. The CDR3 has 14 residues. In nucleotides, the CDR3 is TGTGCCAGCAGACAGAGTTCTGGGGCCAACGTCCTGACTTTC. This codes for CASRQSSGANVLTF.

Here the CDR3 DNA reads TGTGCCAGCAACGCCGAAGGGGTGACGAACACTGAAGCTTTCTTT. Translated: CASNAEGVTNTEAFF. The chain employs TRBV28 and TRBJ1-1; D is possibly TRBD1 (5 bases). Germline values: CDR1 MDHEN, CDR2 SYDVKM. The CDR3 loop spans 15 amino acids. The V and J ends lost 7 bases and 1 base respectively, with 16 bases between them.

The rearrangement links TRBV11-3 to TRBJ2-7, with 7 bases matching TRBD2. The germline CDR1 and CDR2 sequences are SGHNT and YENEEA. The V and J ends lost 2 bases and 4 bases, in that order; junction bases with no gene match: 8. The CDR3 spans 15 residues. This CDR3 is CASSLNGRLSYEQYF. The CDR3 DNA reads TGTGCCAGCAGCTTAAACGGGAGGTTATCTTACGAGCAGTACTTC.

This clone was picked up a small number of times. The chain is built from TRBV27 and TRBJ2-1; D is possibly TRBD1 (6 bases). Germline CDR1 and CDR2: MNHEY and SMNVEV (reference sequence). CDR3 length equals 17 residues. V was cut by 8 bases and J by 3 bases, with 23 bases left in between. This CDR3 is CASFSGGQPRNYNEQFF. CDR3 sequence (DNA): TGTGCCAGCTTCAGCGGTGGACAGCCGAGGAACTACAATGAGCAGTTCTTC.

The chain employs TRBV29-1 and TRBJ2-1; D is unclear. The CDR3 covers 15 residues. Germline V CDR1 and CDR2: SQVTM, ANQGSEA. Trimming stripped 4 bases from V and 3 bases from J, with 16 bases between. For the CDR3, the DNA is TGCAGCGTTGCCCAGCGCCAAGCCATCTACAATGAGCAGTTCTTC. Its protein is CSVAQRQAIYNEQFF.

The CDR3 loop is CASSLRSGIRDEQFF. CDR3 in DNA: TGTGCCAGCAGCTTGAGGTCAGGGATCCGTGATGAGCAGTTCTTC. The chain employs TRBV5-4 and TRBJ2-1, with a possible D match to TRBD1 (5 bases). V was clipped by 1 base and J by 8 bases, with 16 bases between them. The germline gives CDR1 SGHNT, CDR2 YYREEE (reference sequence). The CDR3 is made up of 15 amino acids.

The DNA of the CDR3 is TGCGCCAGCAGCTTGGTCGCAGGGGCAGATACGCAGTATTTT. Translating gives CASSLVAGADTQYF. V gene TRBV5-1 combines with J gene TRBJ2-3, with TRBD1 as a possible D gene (6 bases). From germline, CDR1 is SGHRS and CDR2 YFSETQ. The CDR3 length is 14 residues. V gave up 0 bases and J gave up 4 bases, with 9 bases separating them.

This chain links TRBV29-1 with TRBJ2-1; TRBD2 aligns across 7 bases. V shed 0 bases and J 2 bases; nucleotides not matched to a gene: 4. The CDR3 totals 15 residues. Germline CDR1 and CDR2: SQVTM and ANQGSEA. The CDR3 DNA reads as TGCAGCGTTGAAGAGAGTCTAGCGGCCTACAATGAGCAGTTCTTC. The encoded protein is CSVEESLAAYNEQFF.

V usage is TRBV4-1 and J usage is TRBJ1-4; a possible D gene is TRBD1 (6 bases). Germline lookup yields CDR1 MGHRA and CDR2 YSYEKL. This CDR3 is 17 amino acids long. V lost 1 base, J lost 8 bases, and 20 bases lay in between. CDR3 DNA sequence: TGCGCCAGCAGCCAAGCTTACTCTCGGGGGGCAGGGGAAAAACTGTTTTTT. Amino acid sequence: CASSQAYSRGAGEKLFF.

The chain recombines TRBV14 with TRBJ2-7; TRBD2 is a possible D gene (6 bases). From germline, CDR1 is SGHDN and CDR2 FVKESK. The CDR3 sequence is 11 residues long. Deletions cut 5 bases from V and 13 bases from J, with 15 bases between. The DNA for the CDR3 is TGTGCCAGCAGCAAGGGAAGGGACTCCTACTTC. Protein: CASSKGRDSYF.

Comment on this clone: The same CDR3 can be traced to other DNA sequences in this sample. The chain is built from TRBV18 and TRBJ2-7; D may be TRBD1 (6 bases). The CDR3 is made up of 15 amino acids. From germline, CDR1 is KGHSH and CDR2 LQKENI. V lost 0 bases to trimming and J lost 2 bases, with 11 bases between them. Here the CDR3 reads CASSPPGTRTYEQYF. CDR3 nucleotides: TGTGCCAGCTCACCACCCGGGACAAGAACCTACGAGCAGTACTTC.